A selection of T cell receptor beta chains follows, all from one sample in a study of blood T cell repertoires in COVID-19. Sequencing used immunoSEQ multiplex PCR; TCRdb keeps in-frame clones, though not all of them. Of approximately 210,000 clones listed, roughly 88% are singletons. The specimen sequenced was peripheral blood. These receptor sequences come from a woman aged 40-49 years who had recovered from COVID-19. Both conserved end residues are trimmed from each CDR3. Where a row states a size, it is once, few, many or the class of an expanded clone; other rows omit it.

clone_size,j_call,v_call,cdr3_aa
.,TRBJ2-1,TRBV12-5,ASGLVQREGPYEQF
once,TRBJ2-3,TRBV27,ASSSNTLSTDTQY
.,TRBJ2-3,TRBV5-4,ASSIAGGLTDTQY
.,TRBJ1-2,TRBV20-1,SASETGAYYGYT
once,TRBJ1-1,TRBV4-1,ASSQDSLIRGGLTEAF
.,TRBJ2-1,TRBV4-1,ASSQDELADYNEQF
.,TRBJ2-1,TRBV3-1/TRBV3-2,ASSHDRQVRYNEQF
.,TRBJ2-2,TRBV7-2,ASSPLGAMAGELF
.,TRBJ1-2,TRBV27,ASRGTGYNYGYT
.,TRBJ2-1,TRBV25-1,ASSSLSPYNEQF
.,TRBJ1-1,TRBV5-6,ASSLTQWGRTEAF
.,TRBJ1-1,TRBV12-3/TRBV12-4,ASSQPGKTEAF
.,TRBJ2-3,TRBV7-3,ASSLTVGLATDTQY
.,TRBJ2-2,TRBV28,ASSLTGPGGPGTGELF
.,TRBJ2-7,TRBV30,ACNRDREYYEQY
.,TRBJ1-2,TRBV7-2,ASSLSWTQGGYGYT
.,TRBJ2-7,TRBV6-5,ATWAGDIYEQY
.,TRBJ1-1,TRBV20-1,SARVSTEAF
.,TRBJ1-5,TRBV5-3,ARSRGETGDYSNQPQH
.,TRBJ2-1,TRBV5-1,ASSSTGERNNEQF
once,TRBJ2-5,TRBV7-2,ASSQAQETQY